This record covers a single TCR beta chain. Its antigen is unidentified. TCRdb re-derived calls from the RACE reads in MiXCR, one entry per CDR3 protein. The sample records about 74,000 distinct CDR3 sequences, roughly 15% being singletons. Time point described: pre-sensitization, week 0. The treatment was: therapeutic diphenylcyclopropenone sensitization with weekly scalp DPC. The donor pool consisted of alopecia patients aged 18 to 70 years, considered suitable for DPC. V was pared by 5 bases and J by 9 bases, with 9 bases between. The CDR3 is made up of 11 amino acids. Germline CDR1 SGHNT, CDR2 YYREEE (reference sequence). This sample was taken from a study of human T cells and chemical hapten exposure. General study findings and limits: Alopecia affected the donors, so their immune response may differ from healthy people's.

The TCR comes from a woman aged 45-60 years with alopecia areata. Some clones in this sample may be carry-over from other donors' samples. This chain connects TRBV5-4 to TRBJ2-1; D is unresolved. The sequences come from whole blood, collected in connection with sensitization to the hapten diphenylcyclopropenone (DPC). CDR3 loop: CASRTPFEQFF. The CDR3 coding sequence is TGTGCCAGCAGAACCCCATTTGAGCAGTTCTTC.